Listed here are 2 T cell receptor beta chains from one sample, sequenced in a study of T cell responses to AZD1222 COVID-19 vaccine. Repertoires were generated with immunoSEQ multiplex PCR, while TCRdb's copy carries only in-frame clones and drops some. The sample contains around 99,000 clones, 75% to 95% of which appear only once. Material: peripheral blood, obtained 28 days after the second AZD1222 dose. The receptor set was obtained from an adult who received the AZD1222 COVID-19 vaccine.

The J gene is TRBJ2-7, the V gene TRBV6-5, with no clear D. Trimming removed 8 bases from V and 5 bases from J, with 10 bases in between. Germline CDR1 reads MNHEY; CDR2 reads SVGAGI. The CDR3 runs 11 residues. The CDR3 DNA reads TGTGCCAGCGCTACTGCCGACGAGCAGTACTTC. Protein product: CASATADEQYF.

The V gene is TRBV28, the J gene TRBJ1-2, with 7 bases identical to TRBD1. This CDR3 is built from 13 residues. In germline, CDR1 is MDHEN, CDR2 SYDVKM. V shed 7 bases, J shed 5 bases, and the junction held 7 bases outside the gene matches. The CDR3 here is CASTTRQGYGYTF. In nucleotides, the CDR3 is TGTGCCAGCACCACCAGACAGGGATATGGCTACACCTTC.